One sample yielded the 25 T cell receptor beta chains listed below, sequenced in a study of molecular identifiers for immune sequencing clone quantification. TCRdb reprocessed the PCR reads via MiXCR and lists one record per CDR3 protein. The sample holds approximately 320,000 distinct CDR3 sequences, roughly a quarter seen once. The sequenced sample consisted of naive CD8+ T cells from blood, with Jurkat cell RNA spiked in. Subset specified: FACS-sorted CD8+CD4-CCR7+CD45RA+ naive T cells. The receptors were sampled from a human donor in good health. Some libraries in this study had Jurkat cell RNA spiked in.

The chain joins TRBV4-3 to TRBJ1-1, with TRBD1 matching over 9 bases. This CDR3 is built from 14 residues. In germline, CDR1 is LGHNA, CDR2 YSLEER. V lost 8 bases and J lost 3; bases outside the gene matches: 7. CDR3 region: CASFPDRGDTEAFF. The CDR3 DNA is TGCGCCAGCTTCCCGGACAGGGGAGACACTGAAGCTTTCTTT.

The chain is built from TRBV20-1 and TRBJ2-3; 8 bases are shared with TRBD2. This CDR3 has 13 residues. V trimming: 7 bases; J trimming: 0 bases; junction bases outside the gene matches: 3. Germline CDR1 reads DFQATT; CDR2 reads SNEGSKA (reference sequence). CDR3 in amino acids: CSGASGSTDTQYF. CDR3 DNA: TGCAGTGGGGCTAGCGGGAGCACAGATACGCAGTATTTT.

Concerning this clonotype: The conserved final phenylalanine or tryptophan is absent from the CDR3, which likely points to a read error. The V and J genes are TRBV2 and TRBJ2-3; 8 bases line up with TRBD2. The CDR3 runs to 18 residues. Germline values: CDR1 SNHLY, CDR2 FYNNEI. The V and J ends lost 1 base and 4 bases, in that order; junction bases with no gene match: 13. The CDR3: CASSEVSASGYTADTQYS. CDR3 sequence (DNA): TGTGCCAGCAGTGAAGTATCGGCTAGCGGGTACACTGCAGATACGCAGTATTCT.

This clonotype has more than one count but fewer than ten. Just one base apart from a much larger clone, this may be a read error. The chain joins TRBV7-8 to TRBJ2-5; D is unclear. CDR3 size: 12 residues. CDR1 SGHVS and CDR2 FQNEAQ come from the germline V gene. CDR3 amino acids: CASSLSGETQCF. In DNA form, the CDR3 reads TGTGCCAGCAGCTTGTCCGGAGAGACCCAGTGCTTC.

This clonotype came up a few times. V and J are TRBV3-1 and TRBJ2-7; D gene uncertain. Germline values: CDR1 LGHDT, CDR2 YNNKEL (reference sequence). The V end lost 0 bases, the J end lost 3 bases, and 12 bases lay between the germline ends. The CDR3 length is 15 residues. CDR3 loop: CASSQDWSSDYEQYF. The CDR3 nucleotides read TGTGCCAGCAGCCAAGATTGGTCAAGCGACTACGAGCAGTACTTC.

This clonotype was seen at least ten times. The chain couples TRBV12-5 to TRBJ2-7; D not certain. V was shortened by 1 base and J by 9 bases, with 10 bases between the two germline ends. Per the germline V gene, CDR1 is LGHNT and CDR2 is FRNRAP. The CDR3 length is 12 residues. The CDR3 loop is CASGLELGRQYF. CDR3 nucleotides: TGTGCTAGTGGTTTGGAGTTAGGGCGGCAGTACTTC.

Turning to this clonotype: Compared with germline, one end of the junction differs, possibly owing to a read error. This chain connects TRBV3-1 to TRBJ1-3; D is unresolved. The CDR3 has 15 residues. Germline CDR1 and CDR2: LGHDT and YNNKEL (reference sequence). CDR3 coding DNA: TGTGCCGGCAGCCAAACTCTCGAGGCTGGAAACACCATATATTTT. It specifies CAGSQTLEAGNTIYF.

V and J are TRBV3-1 and TRBJ2-7; D is undetermined. Germline CDR1 reads LGHDT; CDR2 reads YNNKEL (reference sequence). The CDR3 is 14 amino acids. Trimming pared 8 bases from V and 7 bases from J, leaving 21 bases between. CDR3 in DNA: TGTGCCAGCGGCCCGACCCATACTTCGTTGGAGCAGTACTTC. Its protein product is CASGPTHTSLEQYF.

This chain links TRBV27 with TRBJ1-5, with unresolved D. Trimming left V 6 bases short and J 7 bases short, with 22 bases between. Germline V CDR1 and CDR2: MNHEY, SMNVEV (reference sequence). The CDR3 consists of 16 residues. The DNA of the CDR3 is TGTGCCAGCAGCCGACTCAAGGAGGGTTGGTTGCAGCCCCAGCATTTT. It yields the protein CASSRLKEGWLQPQHF.

V usage is TRBV19 and J usage is TRBJ1-5; D gene uncertain. Per germline, CDR1 LNHDA and CDR2 SQIVND (reference sequence). This CDR3 has 13 residues. The germline V and J ends were trimmed by 7 bases and 0 bases, with 7 bases remaining between them. The CDR3 nucleotides are TGTGCCAGTACGGCAGCTAGCAATCAGCCCCAGCATTTT. Translated, it gives CASTAASNQPQHF. Complete variable domain (other parts from reference TRBV19 and TRBJ1-5): DGGITQSPKYLFRKEGQNVTLSCEQNLNHDAMYWYRQDPGQGLRLIYYSQIVNDFQKGDIAEGYSVSREKKESFPLTVTSAQKNPTAFYLCASTAASNQPQHFGDGTRLSIL.

Concerning this clonotype: The germline gene is not matched at one end of the junction; a read error may be the cause. The chain combines TRBV7-9 with TRBJ2-7; a weak D match, TRBD1 (6 bases). The CDR3 covers 14 residues. Germline-derived CDR1 and CDR2 are SEHNR and FQNEAQ (reference sequence). The CDR3 DNA follows: TGTGCCACCAGCAGACAGGACAGACCGTACGAGCACTACTTC. This encodes CATSRQDRPYEHYF.

This clonotype was seen more than once but under ten times. The CDR3 DNA reads as TGCGCCAGCAGTGACCGACTCTCCTACGAGCAGTACTTC. Amino acids: CASSDRLSYEQYF. This rearrangement joins TRBV4-3 to TRBJ2-7; D gene uncertain. V dropped 6 bases and J dropped 0 bases, with 9 bases sitting between them. CDR3 length: 13 residues. Germline CDR1 and CDR2: LGHNA and YSLEER.

Turning to this clonotype: One end of the junction fails to match germline, which may point to a read error. The gene calls are TRBV9 and TRBJ2-7; 8 nucleotides line up with TRBD1. The CDR3 extends over 15 amino acids. The germline V gene encodes CDR1 SGDLS and CDR2 YYNGEE. The CDR3 reads CASSVDPGQVYGQYF. CDR3 in DNA: TGTGCCAGCAGCGTAGACCCGGGACAGGTCTACGGGCAGTACTTC.

The chain links TRBV29-1 to TRBJ2-3; possibly TRBD1 for D (6 bases). CDR3 length equals 14 residues. Trimming stripped 3 bases from V and 7 bases from J, with 17 bases between. CDR1 and CDR2 from the germline V gene are SQVTM and ANQGSEA. CDR3: CSVEGYRDLNTQYF. CDR3 in DNA: TGCAGCGTTGAGGGTTACAGGGACCTGAATACGCAGTATTTT.

At least ten counts were recorded for this clonotype. This chain joins TRBV5-1 and TRBJ2-5; D uncertain. Germline V CDR1 and CDR2: SGHRS, YFSETQ. Between the trimmed V and J ends, which lost 0 bases and 2 bases, there was a span of 5 bases. This CDR3 region has 13 residues. CDR3 DNA: TGCGCCAGCAGCTTGGGGGTTCAAGAGACCCAGTACTTC. Amino acids: CASSLGVQETQYF.

The J gene is TRBJ2-1, the V gene TRBV7-9; D is ambiguous. The CDR3 is made up of 16 amino acids. V was cut by 0 bases and J by 0 bases, with 9 bases left in between. Germline assignment: CDR1 SEHNR and CDR2 FQNEAQ (reference sequence). CDR3 nucleotide sequence: TGTGCCAGCAGCTTAGCTCGGGTCAGCTCCTACAATGAGCAGTTCTTC. It translates to CASSLARVSSYNEQFF.

On this clonotype: A much bigger clone sits one base away, suggesting this may be a read error. This chain connects TRBV4-1 to TRBJ2-6, with D perhaps matching TRBD1 (6 bases). There are 15 residues in the CDR3. CDR1 MGHRA and CDR2 YSYEKL come from the germline V gene. CDR3 region: CASSHSRLGANILTF. The CDR3 nucleotides are TGCGCCAGCAGCCATTCTAGGCTGGGGGCCAACATCCTGACTTTC.

The chain has TRBV12-3 or TRBV12-4 and TRBJ1-4; 12 bases agree with TRBD1. This CDR3 contains 16 residues. J was trimmed by 7 bases and V by 5 bases; bases with no gene match: 8. This CDR3 is CASSHRDRGRGEKLFF. The CDR3 DNA sequence: TGTGCCAGCAGTCACCGGGACAGGGGGCGAGGTGAAAAACTGTTTTTT.

The sample holds many counts of this clonotype. As DNA, the CDR3 is TGCGCCAGCAGCCAAGATTATTCGGGGGCGAGTGGCTACACCTTC. It yields the protein CASSQDYSGASGYTF. This chain joins TRBV4-3 and TRBJ1-2; possible D gene TRBD1, 6 bases. The V gene lost 0 bases and the J gene lost 7 bases, with 15 bases spanning the gap. CDR1 LGHNA and CDR2 YSLEER come from the germline V gene. The CDR3 spans 15 residues.

V is TRBV4-2 and J is TRBJ2-5; D perhaps matches TRBD2 (5 bases). Between the trimmed V and J ends, which lost 0 bases and 4 bases, there was a span of 12 bases. This CDR3 is built from 15 residues. Germline V CDR1 and CDR2: LGHNA, YNFKEQ. The CDR3 coding sequence is TGTGCCAGCAGCCAAGAGCAGCGGATCGGAGAGACCCAGTACTTC. Its translation is CASSQEQRIGETQYF.

The genes are TRBV5-4 and TRBJ2-1; D may be TRBD1 (6 bases). CDR3 length equals 14 residues. Germline lookup yields CDR1 SGHNT and CDR2 YYREEE (reference sequence). The ends were cut back, 6 bases at V and 2 bases at J, with 12 bases in the middle. The DNA for the CDR3 is TGTGCCAGCAACGTGGGACACACCTACAATGAGCAGTTCTTC. Translated: CASNVGHTYNEQFF.

This clonotype was counted at least ten times. The V gene is TRBV7-9, the J gene TRBJ1-5, with 9 nucleotides matching TRBD1. There are 15 residues in the CDR3. Germline CDR1 is SEHNR and CDR2 is FQNEAQ (reference sequence). Trimming took 1 base from V and 5 from J; bases not matched to a gene: 3. Here the CDR3 DNA reads TGTGCCAGCAGCTTAGAGGGGACAGGGTATCAGCCCCAGCATTTT. Translation: CASSLEGTGYQPQHF.

A word on this clonotype: One junction end does not reproduce the germline sequence, and a read error may be involved. This chain joins TRBV27 and TRBJ1-4, with a weak D call TRBD1 (6 bases). The CDR3 extends over 12 amino acids. Germline V gives CDR1 MNHEY, CDR2 SMNVEV (reference sequence). This CDR3 reads CASGQFPEKLVF. In DNA, the CDR3 is TGTGCCAGCGGACAGTTTCCAGAAAAACTGGTTTTT.

As for this clonotype: In this CDR3 the conserved last residue, phenylalanine or tryptophan, is missing, so a read error is likely. The chain couples TRBV9 to TRBJ2-5; D remains ambiguous. Germline V gene sequence: CDR1 SGDLS, CDR2 YYNGEE. The CDR3 consists of 11 residues. The V and J ends lost 3 bases and 5 bases respectively, with 5 bases between them. CDR3 nucleotides: TGTGCCAGCAGCGAGGGCGAGACCCAGTACCTC. It yields the protein CASSEGETQYL.

The chain uses TRBV9 and TRBJ2-7; D call uncertain. CDR3 length equals 13 residues. Trimming cost V 2 bases and J 3 bases, with 9 bases left between them. From germline, CDR1 is SGDLS and CDR2 YYNGEE. CDR3 DNA sequence: TGTGCCAGCAGCGTGAGCCCTGACTACGAGCAGTACTTC. This codes for CASSVSPDYEQYF.